One T cell receptor (beta chain) is described in this entry. No antigen is known for it. No much larger clonotype is one base removed from it; base qualities were not supplied. The sample comes from a study of blood T cell repertoires in COVID-19 (dated by TCRdb to about 2020). As for the study more broadly: Collaborator samples came from the United States, Italy and Spain and covered acute and convalescent phases of COVID-19. The prospective study material was composed of cDNA or gDNA derived from T cells, B-cell-depleted T cells, or PBMCs. The dataset comprised deeply sampled blood TCRbeta repertoires from subjects exposed to, actively infected with, or recovered from COVID-19. A freely available public database, intended as a resource for researchers studying the immune response to SARS-CoV-2, is where the repertoires were released. The samples were drawn from the first 160 participants of the ongoing ImmuneRACE study and from 1,200 or so subjects provided by 6 global collaborators. Nearly every sample came with metadata listing a de-identified subject ID, COVID-19 status, age in years and sex. Where available, HLA class I and class II types were obtained from metadata supplied by the sample provider rather than from assay-based typing.

General findings and caveats noted by the study authors: How much clinical and demographic metadata was included differed by source and by participant, and the metadata was provided uncurated.

Via the germline V gene, CDR1 is LGHNT and CDR2 FRNRAP. Trimming leaves V shorter by 0 bases and J shorter by 4 bases, with the junction holding 10 bases beyond the gene matches. The CDR3 runs 18 amino acids, cysteine and phenylalanine included. The kept DNA is CDR3 alone, 54 bases in frame from the first base. One collaborating source in Seattle enrolled patients during active infection and followed them longitudinally through the course of disease. Collaborating institutions collected whole blood in K2EDTA tubes following their own protocols. For TCRbeta analysis, collaborator samples were shipped as frozen whole blood, as isolated PBMCs, or as DNA extracted from either sample type. TCRbeta CDR3 regions were amplified from genomic DNA by means of the immunoSEQ Assay, a bias-controlled multiplex PCR. Regarding the original processing steps: Nucleated cell counts per sample were estimated from amplification of reference gene primers within the assay. Sequence reads were collapsed and filtered to measure the absolute abundance of every unique TCRbeta CDR3 rearrangement. Productive Simpson clonality was computed per sample as the square root of Simpson's diversity index over productive rearrangements. TCRdb carries this immuneACCESS record with in-frame sequences only. Its versions omit some clonotypes, under half of them owing to an unresolved V gene in the studies checked, with the rest unexplained. Clone size and V and J calls were adopted from that table, with D and trimming inferred from the DNA. For this sample the table gives some 200,000 clones, of which 94% were detected only once. The ten largest make up 0.6% to 0.9% of the sample.

The source of this sequence is a man aged 30 to 39 with COVID-19, enrolled during active disease. Sample: peripheral blood. The chain is made from TRBV12-5 and TRBJ2-1; 9 junctional bases match TRBD1. The sequenced DNA: TGTGCTAGTGGTTTGGTCCTCCCCTACAGGGGGCCGTACAATGAGCAGTTCTTC. This is translated as CASGLVLPYRGPYNEQFF.